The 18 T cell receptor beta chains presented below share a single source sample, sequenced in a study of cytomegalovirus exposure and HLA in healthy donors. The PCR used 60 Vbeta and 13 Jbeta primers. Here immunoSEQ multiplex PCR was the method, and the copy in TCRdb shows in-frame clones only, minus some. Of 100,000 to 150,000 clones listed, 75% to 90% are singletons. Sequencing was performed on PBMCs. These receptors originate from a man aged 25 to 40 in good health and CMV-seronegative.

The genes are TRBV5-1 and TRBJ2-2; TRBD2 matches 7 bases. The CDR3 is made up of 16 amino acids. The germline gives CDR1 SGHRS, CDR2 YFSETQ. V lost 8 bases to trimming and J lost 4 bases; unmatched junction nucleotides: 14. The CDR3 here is CASGSGERGSTGELFF. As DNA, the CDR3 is TGCGCCAGTGGATCGGGTGAGCGGGGCTCCACCGGGGAGCTGTTTTTT. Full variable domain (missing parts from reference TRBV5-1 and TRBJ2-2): KAGVTQTPRYLIKTRGQQVTLSCSPISGHRSVSWYQQTPGQGLQFLFEYFSETQRNKGNFPGRFSGRQFSNSRSEMNVSTLELGDSALYLCASGSGERGSTGELFFGEGSRLTVL.

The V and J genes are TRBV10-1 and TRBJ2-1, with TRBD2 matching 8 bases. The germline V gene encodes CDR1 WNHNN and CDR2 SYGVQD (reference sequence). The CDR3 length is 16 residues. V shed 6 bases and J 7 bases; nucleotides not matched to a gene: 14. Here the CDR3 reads CASSDITGGSRNEQFF. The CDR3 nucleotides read TGCGCCAGCAGCGATATAACGGGGGGGTCGAGGAATGAGCAGTTCTTC.

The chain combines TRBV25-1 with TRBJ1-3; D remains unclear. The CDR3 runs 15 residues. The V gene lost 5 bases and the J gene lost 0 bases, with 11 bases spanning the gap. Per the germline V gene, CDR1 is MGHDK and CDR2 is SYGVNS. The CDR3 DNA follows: TGTGCCAGCAGTACCGCGGGGAGCTCTGGAAACACCATATATTTT. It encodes CASSTAGSSGNTIYF.

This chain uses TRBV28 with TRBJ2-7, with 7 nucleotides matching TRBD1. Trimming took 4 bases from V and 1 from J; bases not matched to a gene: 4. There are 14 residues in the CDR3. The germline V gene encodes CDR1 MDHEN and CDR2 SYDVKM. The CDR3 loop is CASSSPGQSYEQYF. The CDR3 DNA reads TGTGCCAGCAGTTCCCCGGGACAGTCCTACGAGCAGTACTTC. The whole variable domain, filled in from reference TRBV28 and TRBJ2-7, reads DVKVTQSSRYLVKRTGEKVFLECVQDMDHENMFWYRQDPGLGLRLIYFSYDVKMKEKGDIPEGYSVSREKKERFSLILESASTNQTSMYLCASSSPGQSYEQYFGPGTRLTVT.

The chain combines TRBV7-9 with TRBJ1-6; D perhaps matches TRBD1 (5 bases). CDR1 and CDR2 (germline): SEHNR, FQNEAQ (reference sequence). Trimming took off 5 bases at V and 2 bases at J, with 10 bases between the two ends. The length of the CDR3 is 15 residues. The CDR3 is CASSPVDTYNSPLHF. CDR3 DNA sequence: TGTGCCAGCAGCCCCGTGGACACCTATAATTCACCCCTCCACTTT.

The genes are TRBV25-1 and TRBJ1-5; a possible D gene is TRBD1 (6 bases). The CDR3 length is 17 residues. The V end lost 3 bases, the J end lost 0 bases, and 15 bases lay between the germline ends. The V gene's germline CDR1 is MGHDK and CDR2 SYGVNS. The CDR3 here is CASSDNGGDYSNQPQHF. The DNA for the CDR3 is TGTGCCAGCAGTGATAATGGGGGCGACTATAGCAATCAGCCCCAGCATTTT.

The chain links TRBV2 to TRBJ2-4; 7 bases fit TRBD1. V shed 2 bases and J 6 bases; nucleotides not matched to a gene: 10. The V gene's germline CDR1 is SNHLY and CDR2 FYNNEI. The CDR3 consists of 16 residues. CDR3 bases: TGTGCCAGCAGTGAAACTGCCCGACAGGGCGGAAACATTCAGTACTTC. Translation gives CASSETARQGGNIQYF.

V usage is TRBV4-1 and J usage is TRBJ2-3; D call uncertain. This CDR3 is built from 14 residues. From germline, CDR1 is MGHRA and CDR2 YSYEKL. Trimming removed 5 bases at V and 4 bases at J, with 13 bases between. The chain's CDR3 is CASSTHLASDTQYF. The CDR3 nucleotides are TGCGCCAGCAGCACTCATTTAGCCTCAGATACGCAGTATTTT.

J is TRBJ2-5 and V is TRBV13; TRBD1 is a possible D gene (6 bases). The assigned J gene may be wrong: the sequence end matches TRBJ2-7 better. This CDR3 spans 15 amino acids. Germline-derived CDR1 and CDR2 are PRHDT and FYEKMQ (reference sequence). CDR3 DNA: TGTGCCAGCAGCTTAAGAGGGCAGGGGACCTACGAGCAGTACTTC. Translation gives CASSLRGQGTYEQYF.

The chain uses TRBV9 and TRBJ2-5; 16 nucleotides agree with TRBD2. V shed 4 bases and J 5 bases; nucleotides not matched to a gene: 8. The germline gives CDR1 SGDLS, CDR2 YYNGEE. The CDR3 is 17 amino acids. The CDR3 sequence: CASSIGTSGGAGETQYF. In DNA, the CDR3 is TGTGCCAGCAGCATAGGGACTAGCGGGGGGGCCGGGGAGACCCAGTACTTC. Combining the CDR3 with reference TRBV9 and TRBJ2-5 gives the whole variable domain DSGVTQTPKHLITATGQRVTLRCSPRSGDLSVYWYQQSLDQGLQFLIQYYNGEERAKGNILERFSAQQFPDLHSELNLSSLELGDSALYFCASSIGTSGGAGETQYFGPGTRLLVL.

The CDR3 DNA reads TGTGCCTGGAGTACCCTGGAAACGGGGACCCAGTACTTC. Its translation is CAWSTLETGTQYF. This chain joins TRBV30 and TRBJ2-5; D remains ambiguous. The CDR3 is 13 amino acids. CDR1 is GTSNPN, CDR2 SVGIG, per germline (reference sequence). V was trimmed by 2 bases and J by 7 bases, leaving 14 bases between them.

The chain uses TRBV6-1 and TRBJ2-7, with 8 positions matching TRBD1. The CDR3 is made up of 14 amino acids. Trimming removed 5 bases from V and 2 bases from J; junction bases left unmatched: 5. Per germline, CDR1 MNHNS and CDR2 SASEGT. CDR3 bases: TGTGCCAGCAGTCGTACGACAGGGGCCTACGAGCAGTACTTC. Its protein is CASSRTTGAYEQYF.

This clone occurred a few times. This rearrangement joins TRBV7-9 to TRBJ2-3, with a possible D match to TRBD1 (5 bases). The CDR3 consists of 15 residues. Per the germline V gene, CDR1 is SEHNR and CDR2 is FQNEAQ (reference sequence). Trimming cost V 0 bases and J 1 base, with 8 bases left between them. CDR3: CASSLAGAGTDTQYF. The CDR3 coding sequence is TGTGCCAGCAGCTTAGCAGGGGCAGGCACAGATACGCAGTATTTT.

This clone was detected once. CDR3 nucleotide sequence: TGTGCCAGCACGGGAGGCTCTGGAAACACCATATATTTT. As protein: CASTGGSGNTIYF. The chain has TRBV9 and TRBJ1-3; D not resolved. CDR3 size: 13 residues. Trimming cost V 6 bases and J 0 bases, with 7 bases left between them. CDR1 is SGDLS and CDR2 is YYNGEE in the germline V gene.

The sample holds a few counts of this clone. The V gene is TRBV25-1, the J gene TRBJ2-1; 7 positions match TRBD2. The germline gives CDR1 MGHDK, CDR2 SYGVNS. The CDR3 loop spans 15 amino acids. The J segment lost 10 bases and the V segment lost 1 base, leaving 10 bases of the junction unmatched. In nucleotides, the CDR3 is TGTGCCAGCAGTGAATGGGTCGTCGGACTAGACGAGCAGTTCTTC. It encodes CASSEWVVGLDEQFF.

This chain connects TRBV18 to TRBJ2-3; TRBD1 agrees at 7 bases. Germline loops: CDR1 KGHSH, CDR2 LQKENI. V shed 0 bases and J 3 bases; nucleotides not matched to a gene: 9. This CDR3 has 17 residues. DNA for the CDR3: TGTGCCAGCTCACCACCGTCCACAGGGGCTTTGACAGATACGCAGTATTTT. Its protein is CASSPPSTGALTDTQYF.

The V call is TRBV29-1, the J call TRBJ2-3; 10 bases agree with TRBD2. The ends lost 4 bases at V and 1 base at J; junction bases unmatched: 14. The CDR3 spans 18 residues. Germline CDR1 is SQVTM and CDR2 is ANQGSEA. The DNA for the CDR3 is TGCAGCGTTGGTTCTCTAGCGGGGGCGACCTATCGCACAGATACGCAGTATTTT. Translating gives CSVGSLAGATYRTDTQYF.

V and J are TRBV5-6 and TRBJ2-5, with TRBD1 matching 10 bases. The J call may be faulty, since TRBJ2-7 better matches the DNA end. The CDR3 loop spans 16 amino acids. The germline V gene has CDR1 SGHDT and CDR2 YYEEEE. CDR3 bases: TGTGCCAGCAGCTTGGTGGGACAGGGGACGCCCTACGAGCAGTACTTC. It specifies CASSLVGQGTPYEQYF.